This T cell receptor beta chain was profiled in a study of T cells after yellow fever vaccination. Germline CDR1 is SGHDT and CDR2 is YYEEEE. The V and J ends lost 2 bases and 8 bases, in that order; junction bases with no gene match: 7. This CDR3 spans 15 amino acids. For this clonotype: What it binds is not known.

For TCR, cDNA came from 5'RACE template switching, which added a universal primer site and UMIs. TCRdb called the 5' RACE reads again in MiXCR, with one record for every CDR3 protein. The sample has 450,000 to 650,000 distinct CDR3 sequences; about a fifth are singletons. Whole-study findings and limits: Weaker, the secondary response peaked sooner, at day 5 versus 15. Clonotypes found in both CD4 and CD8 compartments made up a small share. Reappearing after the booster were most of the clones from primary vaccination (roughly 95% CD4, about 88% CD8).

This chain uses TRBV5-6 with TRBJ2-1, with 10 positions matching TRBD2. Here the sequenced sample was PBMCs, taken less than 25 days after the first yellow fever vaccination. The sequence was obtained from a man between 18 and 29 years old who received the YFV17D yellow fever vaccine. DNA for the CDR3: TGTGCCAGCAGCTTCCGGCTAGCGGGGGTAGATGAGCAGTTCTTC. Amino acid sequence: CASSFRLAGVDEQFF. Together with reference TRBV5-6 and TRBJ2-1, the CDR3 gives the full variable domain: DAGVTQSPTHLIKTRGQQVTLRCSPKSGHDTVSWYQQALGQGPQFIFQYYEEEERQRGNFPDRFSGHQFPNYSSELNVNALLLGDSALYLCASSFRLAGVDEQFFGPGTRLTVL.